Below, 25 T cell receptor beta chains from the same sample are listed, as sequenced in a study of cytomegalovirus exposure and HLA in healthy donors. The PCR used 60 Vbeta and 13 Jbeta primers. The repertoire was sequenced with immunoSEQ multiplex PCR; TCRdb's copy has only in-frame clones and lacks some. The sample consists of approximately 110,000 clones, roughly 73% of them appearing once. The source material was PBMCs. These receptors were collected from a man in his 60s in good health and CMV-seropositive.

The genes are TRBV5-1 and TRBJ1-6, with TRBD1 as a possible D gene (6 bases). Germline loops: CDR1 SGHRS, CDR2 YFSETQ. Trimming stripped 4 bases from V and 8 bases from J, with 13 bases between. This CDR3 spans 14 amino acids. The CDR3 bases are TGCGCCAGCAGCACAGGGTACTCGGATTCACCCCTCCACTTT. This codes for CASSTGYSDSPLHF.

This clone occurred once. The chain links TRBV7-9 to TRBJ2-1; D not resolved. The ends were cut back, 5 bases at V and 4 bases at J, with 9 bases in the middle. The germline gives CDR1 SEHNR, CDR2 FQNEAQ (reference sequence). The length of the CDR3 is 13 residues. CDR3 loop: CASSLTEYNEQFF. Written as DNA, the CDR3 is TGTGCCAGCAGCCTTACAGAGTACAATGAGCAGTTCTTC.

This clone has a handful of counts. The rearrangement uses TRBV7-9 and TRBJ2-5; the D gene is possibly TRBD1 (5 bases). V dropped 0 bases and J dropped 2 bases, with 13 bases sitting between them. CDR1 and CDR2 from the germline V gene are SEHNR and FQNEAQ (reference sequence). The CDR3 is 16 amino acids. The CDR3 nucleotides read TGTGCCAGCAGCTTAGCGGCCCTAGGGGAACAAGAGACCCAGTACTTC. Its protein product is CASSLAALGEQETQYF.

This clone was seen only once. Written as DNA, the CDR3 is TGTGCCAGCAGTAGCACAGGGTGGAGCTATGGCTACACCTTC. It yields the protein CASSSTGWSYGYTF. The genes are TRBV27 and TRBJ1-2; TRBD1 might be the D (6 bases). The ends were cut back, 5 bases at V and 4 bases at J, with 14 bases in the middle. The CDR3 runs 14 residues. Germline CDR1 MNHEY, CDR2 SMNVEV (reference sequence).

This clone occurred a few times. The chain uses TRBV4-1 and TRBJ2-4, with 7 bases fitting TRBD2. Trimming took 0 bases from V and 1 from J; bases not matched to a gene: 6. Germline V lookup: CDR1 MGHRA, CDR2 YSYEKL. The CDR3 length is 17 residues. This CDR3 is CASSQEGGTGAKNIQYF. Written as DNA, the CDR3 is TGCGCCAGCAGCCAAGAGGGAGGGACGGGGGCCAAAAACATTCAGTACTTC.

The rearrangement links TRBV9 to TRBJ1-5, with D tentatively TRBD1 (6 bases). The CDR3 loop spans 16 amino acids. Germline CDR1 reads SGDLS; CDR2 reads YYNGEE. The ends were cut back, 0 bases at V and 5 bases at J, with 15 bases in the middle. In DNA form, the CDR3 reads TGTGCCAGCAGCGTAGCTTGGAACAGGGCCGATCAGCCCCAGCATTTT. Its translation is CASSVAWNRADQPQHF.

This rearrangement joins TRBV5-5 to TRBJ1-4; 8 bases align to TRBD1. The V gene end was trimmed by 0 bases and the J gene end by 7 bases; junction bases not matched to a gene: 5. The germline gives CDR1 SGHKS, CDR2 YYEKEE (reference sequence). The CDR3 spans 15 residues. CDR3 sequence: CASSLAGQGSEKLFF. The DNA of the CDR3 is TGTGCCAGCAGCTTGGCCGGACAGGGTTCTGAAAAACTGTTTTTT.

This clone has just one count. This CDR3 reads CASSLDSEKLFF. The DNA for the CDR3 is TGTGCCAGCAGCTTAGACAGTGAAAAACTGTTTTTT. The rearrangement joins TRBV7-2 to TRBJ1-4; D is uncertain. The ends were cut back, 1 base at V and 7 bases at J, with 4 bases in the middle. The germline gives CDR1 SGHTA, CDR2 FQGNSA. The CDR3 extends over 12 amino acids.

The chain links TRBV25-1 to TRBJ2-2, with 8 bases aligning to TRBD1. The CDR3 loop spans 15 amino acids. After removal of 7 bases from V and 1 base from J, the junction contained 5 bases not matched to a gene. Germline lookup yields CDR1 MGHDK and CDR2 SYGVNS. The CDR3 DNA sequence: TGTGCCAGCAATGCCGGGACAGGGAACACCGGGGAGCTGTTTTTT. It encodes CASNAGTGNTGELFF.

V and J are TRBV7-2 and TRBJ1-1; TRBD1 might be the D (6 bases). This CDR3 is built from 15 residues. CDR1 SGHTA and CDR2 FQGNSA come from the germline V gene. V was pared by 3 bases and J by 4 bases, with 15 bases between. Written as DNA, the CDR3 is TGTGCCAGCAGCTTCCCAAGGGGGGGGGTCACTGAAGCTTTCTTT. Translation: CASSFPRGGVTEAFF.

The chain combines TRBV30 with TRBJ1-1; the D gene is possibly TRBD1 (6 bases). V was clipped by 2 bases and J by 4 bases, with 11 bases between them. The CDR3 contains 13 residues. Germline V gene lookup returns CDR1 GTSNPN and CDR2 SVGIG (reference sequence). This chain's CDR3 is CAWSSQGPTEAFF. CDR3 sequence (DNA): TGTGCCTGGAGTTCGCAGGGGCCCACTGAAGCTTTCTTT.

The chain has TRBV5-1 and TRBJ2-5; no definite D call. V was pared by 0 bases and J by 6 bases, with 15 bases between. The CDR3 covers 15 residues. The germline V gene encodes CDR1 SGHRS and CDR2 YFSETQ. CDR3 amino acids: CASSLGMLVLKTQYF. As DNA, the CDR3 is TGCGCCAGCAGCTTGGGAATGCTGGTTCTAAAGACCCAGTACTTC.

The genes are TRBV28 and TRBJ2-7, with 10 bases that match TRBD1. This CDR3 is built from 16 residues. V gave up 4 bases and J gave up 4 bases; unmatched junction bases: 10. Germline V gene lookup returns CDR1 MDHEN and CDR2 SYDVKM. Here the CDR3 reads CASSSPGQGVRYEQYF. The CDR3 DNA is TGTGCCAGCAGTTCTCCCGGACAGGGGGTTCGGTACGAGCAGTACTTC.

CDR3 bases: TGTGCCAGCAGCCAAGAGACTAGCGGGGGGACCGGGGAGCTGTTTTTT. It codes for CASSQETSGGTGELFF. V is TRBV4-2 and J is TRBJ2-2; 13 nucleotides align to TRBD2. The CDR3 is 16 residues long. V lost 0 bases, J lost 5 bases, and 0 bases stayed unmatched. Germline lookup yields CDR1 LGHNA and CDR2 YNFKEQ.

CDR3 in amino acids: CASSSGTQPQETQYF. The CDR3 nucleotides read TGCGCCAGCAGTTCCGGGACTCAACCTCAAGAGACCCAGTACTTC. This chain links TRBV5-1 with TRBJ2-5, with D perhaps TRBD2 (6 bases). Trimming removed 5 bases from V and 2 bases from J, with 16 bases in between. Germline values: CDR1 SGHRS, CDR2 YFSETQ. This CDR3 contains 15 residues.

The chain is built from TRBV28 and TRBJ2-7, with 9 positions matching TRBD1. Trimming cost V 4 bases and J 6 bases; bases outside gene matches: 16. The CDR3 sequence is 17 residues long. The germline V gene has CDR1 MDHEN and CDR2 SYDVKM. The CDR3 bases are TGTGCCAGCAGTTCATCCGGGACAGGGCCCCCGGTCGGCGAGCAGTACTTC. Its translation is CASSSSGTGPPVGEQYF.

The gene calls are TRBV9 and TRBJ2-7; D is possibly TRBD2 (6 bases). The germline V and J ends were trimmed by 3 bases and 0 bases, with 10 bases remaining between them. The CDR3 has 14 amino acids. Per the germline V gene, CDR1 is SGDLS and CDR2 is YYNGEE. CDR3 sequence (DNA): TGTGCCAGCAGCGCCAACGGGGGCTCCTACGAGCAGTACTTC. This sequence encodes CASSANGGSYEQYF.

The rearrangement joins TRBV19 to TRBJ2-7; TRBD1 agrees at 10 bases. V was pared by 5 bases and J by 5 bases, with 6 bases of the junction left unmatched. The germline V gene encodes CDR1 LNHDA and CDR2 SQIVND (reference sequence). This CDR3 is built from 14 residues. CDR3 protein: CASSASGTGDEQYF. In DNA form, the CDR3 reads TGTGCCAGTAGTGCATCCGGGACAGGGGACGAGCAGTACTTC. The full variable domain, in which reference TRBV19 and TRBJ2-7 provide the parts outside the CDR3, is DGGITQSPKYLFRKEGQNVTLSCEQNLNHDAMYWYRQDPGQGLRLIYYSQIVNDFQKGDIAEGYSVSREKKESFPLTVTSAQKNPTAFYLCASSASGTGDEQYFGPGTRLTVT.

This clone was counted between two and nine times. V is TRBV7-2 and J is TRBJ2-7; TRBD2 agrees at 7 bases. The CDR3 is 14 amino acids. Trimming took 1 base from V and 5 from J; bases not matched to a gene: 5. The germline gives CDR1 SGHTA, CDR2 FQGNSA. The CDR3 DNA reads TGTGCCAGCAGCTTAGGCGGGGGAATCGACGAGCAGTACTTC. Amino acids: CASSLGGGIDEQYF.

The CDR3 coding sequence is TGTGCCTATCGGGTACGGAACACTGAAGCTTTCTTT. The encoded protein is CAYRVRNTEAFF. V usage is TRBV2 and J usage is TRBJ1-1, with unresolved D. The ends were cut back, 11 bases at V and 1 base at J, with 11 bases in the middle. The CDR3 is 12 amino acids. CDR1 is SNHLY and CDR2 is FYNNEI in the germline V gene.

This clone turned up a few times. V and J are TRBV5-1 and TRBJ1-4, with D uncertain. The CDR3 has 13 amino acids. Germline CDR1 and CDR2: SGHRS and YFSETQ. V was cut by 0 bases and J by 5 bases, with 5 bases left in between. CDR3 DNA sequence: TGCGCCAGCAGCTTGGACACAAATGAAAAACTGTTTTTT. Its protein is CASSLDTNEKLFF.

The chain combines TRBV6-6 with TRBJ2-1; 8 bases map to TRBD2. Germline V gene data show CDR1 as MNHNY and CDR2 as SVGAGI (reference sequence). The CDR3 has 14 amino acids. With V trimmed by 5 bases and J by 10 bases, 10 bases remained unmatched. The CDR3 DNA is TGTGCCAGCAGTCAAGCGGGGGTCCCCAACGAGCAGTTCTTC. Its translation is CASSQAGVPNEQFF.

V and J are TRBV30 and TRBJ1-2; D gene ambiguous. Trimming took 0 bases from V and 3 from J, leaving 8 bases between them. The CDR3 is 13 residues long. The germline gives CDR1 GTSNPN, CDR2 SVGIG (reference sequence). DNA for the CDR3: TGTGCCTGGAGTGTATCCCGGGACTATGGCTACACCTTC. Protein product: CAWSVSRDYGYTF.

The rearrangement uses TRBV10-1 and TRBJ2-3; possibly TRBD1 for D (5 bases). V was pared by 8 bases and J by 2 bases, with 14 bases between. This CDR3 spans 14 amino acids. CDR1 and CDR2 from the germline V gene are WNHNN and SYGVQD (reference sequence). CDR3 nucleotide sequence: TGCGCCAGCCGATCAACGACAGACACAGATACGCAGTATTTT. It translates to CASRSTTDTDTQYF.

The chain employs TRBV28 and TRBJ2-7; D might be TRBD1 (6 bases). The CDR3 length is 15 residues. Trimming cost V 7 bases and J 0 bases, with 16 bases left between them. From germline, CDR1 is MDHEN and CDR2 SYDVKM. The CDR3 protein is CASKGQFESSYEQYF. The CDR3 DNA follows: TGTGCCAGCAAAGGACAGTTCGAGAGCTCCTACGAGCAGTACTTC.